These 21 T cell receptor beta chains share one sample of origin, sequenced in a study of blood T cell repertoires in COVID-19. Sequencing was performed with immunoSEQ multiplex PCR; in TCRdb, only in-frame clones are kept and a portion is missing. The data contain about 67,000 clones, 87% of them singletons. Sequenced: peripheral blood. Receptors were obtained from a woman aged 80 or older with acute or convalescent COVID-19.

The chain employs TRBV5-6 and TRBJ1-1; D gene unclear. CDR1 and CDR2 (germline): SGHDT, YYEEEE. The germline V and J ends were trimmed by 4 bases and 7 bases, with 14 bases remaining between them. The CDR3 sequence is 13 residues long. CDR3 coding DNA: TGTGCCAGCAGCCGCGGGCGAACGGGTGAAGCTTTCTTT. It yields the protein CASSRGRTGEAFF.

The chain is built from TRBV28 and TRBJ2-3, with D possibly matching TRBD2 (6 bases). The V gene's germline CDR1 is MDHEN and CDR2 SYDVKM. The CDR3 spans 13 residues. V was clipped by 4 bases and J by 5 bases, with 10 bases between them. The CDR3 DNA follows: TGTGCCAGCAGTTCCCGGGGAGGAGATACGCAGTATTTT. It specifies CASSSRGGDTQYF. Variable domain in full (rest from reference TRBV28 and TRBJ2-3): DVKVTQSSRYLVKRTGEKVFLECVQDMDHENMFWYRQDPGLGLRLIYFSYDVKMKEKGDIPEGYSVSREKKERFSLILESASTNQTSMYLCASSSRGGDTQYFGPGTRLTVL.

The V and J genes are TRBV7-6 and TRBJ2-3, with 11 bases aligning to TRBD2. Germline V gives CDR1 SGHVS, CDR2 FNYEAQ. This CDR3 region has 20 residues. Germline trimming cut 2 bases from V and 0 bases from J; bases unmatched to any gene: 13. CDR3 sequence: CASSLYPLAGGQFSTDTQYF. CDR3 nucleotides: TGTGCCAGCAGCTTATATCCCCTAGCGGGGGGTCAATTTAGCACAGATACGCAGTATTTT. Combining the CDR3 with reference TRBV7-6 and TRBJ2-3 gives the whole variable domain GAGVSQSPRYKVTKRGQDVALRCDPISGHVSLYWYRQALGQGPEFLTYFNYEAQQDKSGLPNDRFSAERPEGSISTLTIQRTEQRDSAMYRCASSLYPLAGGQFSTDTQYFGPGTRLTVL.

The genes are TRBV11-2 and TRBJ2-2; D gene ambiguous. The CDR3 runs 19 residues. The V gene lost 7 bases and the J gene lost 1 base, with 25 bases spanning the gap. Germline lookup yields CDR1 SGHAT and CDR2 FQNNGV. The CDR3 DNA sequence: TGTGCCAGCAACATACGAACCCCTGCGGAACGATTGAACACCGGGGAGCTGTTTTTT. It is translated as CASNIRTPAERLNTGELFF. Combining the CDR3 with reference TRBV11-2 and TRBJ2-2 gives the whole variable domain EAGVAQSPRYKIIEKRQSVAFWCNPISGHATLYWYQQILGQGPKLLIQFQNNGVVDDSQLPKDRFSAERLKGVDSTLKIQPAKLEDSAVYLCASNIRTPAERLNTGELFFGEGSRLTVL.

For the CDR3, the DNA is TGTGCCAGCAGTGCATCCAGCGGGGGGCCCCCGAATACGCAGTATTTT. Translated, it gives CASSASSGGPPNTQYF. V usage is TRBV6-1 and J usage is TRBJ2-3; 9 bases align to TRBD2. In germline, CDR1 is MNHNS, CDR2 SASEGT. The V and J ends lost 4 bases and 7 bases, in that order; junction bases with no gene match: 12. CDR3 size: 16 residues.

J is TRBJ1-3 and V is TRBV28; D uncertain. CDR1 and CDR2 from the germline V gene are MDHEN and SYDVKM. The CDR3 is 13 amino acids. V dropped 1 base and J dropped 3 bases, with 4 bases sitting between them. The CDR3 DNA is TGTGCCAGCAGTTTATATAGTGGAAACACCATATATTTT. Amino acid sequence: CASSLYSGNTIYF.

The CDR3 is CASSLAHNSYEQYF. The CDR3 coding sequence is TGTGCCAGCAGCTTAGCGCACAACTCCTACGAGCAGTACTTC. This sequence joins TRBV7-8 and TRBJ2-7; D is unresolved. CDR3 length: 14 amino acids. In germline, CDR1 is SGHVS, CDR2 FQNEAQ. The germline V and J ends were trimmed by 0 bases and 0 bases, with 6 bases remaining between them. Combining the CDR3 with reference TRBV7-8 and TRBJ2-7 gives the whole variable domain GAGVSQSPRYKVAKRGQDVALRCDPISGHVSLFWYQQALGQGPEFLTYFQNEAQLDKSGLPSDRFFAERPEGSVSTLKIQRTQQEDSAVYLCASSLAHNSYEQYFGPGTRLTVT.

V and J are TRBV6-1 and TRBJ1-4; D gene ambiguous. Germline assignment: CDR1 MNHNS and CDR2 SASEGT. Deletions cut 5 bases from V and 4 bases from J, with 11 bases between. The length of the CDR3 is 14 residues. The CDR3 DNA is TGTGCCAGCAGTCTGGGAGGAGTTAATGAAAAACTGTTTTTT. Protein sequence: CASSLGGVNEKLFF.

The chain is built from TRBV27 and TRBJ2-7, with 12 bases that match TRBD2. The length of the CDR3 is 15 residues. Unmatched junction bases numbered 2, after V lost 3 bases and J lost 2 bases. Looked up from germline, CDR1 is MNHEY and CDR2 is SMNVEV (reference sequence). Here the CDR3 reads CASSLTSGGTYEQYF. CDR3 sequence (DNA): TGTGCCAGCAGTTTGACTAGCGGGGGAACCTACGAGCAGTACTTC.

The V call is TRBV5-8, the J call TRBJ1-6; TRBD1 might be the D (6 bases). This CDR3 region has 19 residues. Germline V lookup: CDR1 SGHTS, CDR2 YDEGEE. V was shortened by 4 bases and J by 4 bases, with 24 bases between the two germline ends. CDR3 loop: CASSPAHRVEYQYNSPLHF. The CDR3 DNA sequence: TGTGCCAGCAGCCCAGCCCACAGGGTGGAGTATCAATATAATTCACCCCTCCACTTT.

This clone was counted a single time. V usage is TRBV2 and J usage is TRBJ1-3; 7 bases match TRBD1. Trimming removed 6 bases from V and 7 bases from J; junction bases left unmatched: 6. Germline-derived CDR1 and CDR2 are SNHLY and FYNNEI. The CDR3 contains 13 residues. CDR3 loop: CASSTTGLNTIYF. The CDR3 nucleotides read TGTGCCAGCAGCACGACAGGGTTGAACACCATATATTTT.

The V gene is TRBV5-4, the J gene TRBJ2-3; 9 bases line up with TRBD2. This CDR3 has 17 residues. CDR1 SGHNT and CDR2 YYREEE come from the germline V gene (reference sequence). The V gene end was trimmed by 1 base and the J gene end by 0 bases; junction bases not matched to a gene: 6. CDR3 amino acids: CASSLSRRGGSTDTQYF. The CDR3 DNA reads TGTGCCAGCAGCTTGTCTCGGCGGGGGGGGAGCACAGATACGCAGTATTTT.

This chain uses TRBV18 with TRBJ2-2; 7 bases map to TRBD2. Germline V gene data show CDR1 as KGHSH and CDR2 as LQKENI. The V and J ends lost 0 bases and 5 bases, in that order; junction bases with no gene match: 6. This CDR3 has 16 residues. This chain's CDR3 is CASSPPGLPGTGELFF. The CDR3 region has the DNA TGTGCCAGCTCACCACCGGGACTACCCGGAACCGGGGAGCTGTTTTTT.

The rearrangement uses TRBV27 and TRBJ2-2; 9 bases align to TRBD2. The V gene's germline CDR1 is MNHEY and CDR2 SMNVEV (reference sequence). This CDR3 has 15 amino acids. The J segment lost 4 bases and the V segment lost 5 bases, leaving 5 bases of the junction unmatched. This CDR3 reads CASSILAGGTGELFF. CDR3 sequence (DNA): TGTGCCAGCAGTATACTAGCGGGCGGCACCGGGGAGCTGTTTTTT.

This chain links TRBV11-2 with TRBJ2-1, with D perhaps matching TRBD1 (6 bases). CDR1 and CDR2 from the germline V gene are SGHAT and FQNNGV. Trimming shortened V by 5 bases and J by 0 bases, and 8 bases separated the two germline ends. The CDR3 is made up of 14 amino acids. This CDR3 reads CASSSRGSYNEQFF. The DNA for the CDR3 is TGTGCCAGCAGCAGCAGGGGCTCCTACAATGAGCAGTTCTTC. Full variable domain (rest looked up from reference TRBV11-2 and TRBJ2-1): EAGVAQSPRYKIIEKRQSVAFWCNPISGHATLYWYQQILGQGPKLLIQFQNNGVVDDSQLPKDRFSAERLKGVDSTLKIQPAKLEDSAVYLCASSSRGSYNEQFFGPGTRLTVL.

This clone appeared a few times. The rearrangement links TRBV27 to TRBJ1-2, with TRBD1 matching over 12 bases. Looked up from germline, CDR1 is MNHEY and CDR2 is SMNVEV (reference sequence). Trimming removed 8 bases from V and 10 bases from J; junction bases left unmatched: 8. The CDR3 is made up of 13 amino acids. DNA for the CDR3: TGTGCCAGCCGCGGGACAGGGGGCTCTTCCTACACCTTC. Translating gives CASRGTGGSSYTF.

The CDR3 here is CASSLAGQLNQPQHF. CDR3 sequence (DNA): TGCGCCAGCAGCTTGGCAGGACAGCTAAATCAGCCCCAGCATTTT. The chain combines TRBV5-1 with TRBJ1-5, with D maybe TRBD1 (6 bases). Per the germline V gene, CDR1 is SGHRS and CDR2 is YFSETQ. V gave up 0 bases and J gave up 4 bases, with 11 bases separating them. The CDR3 extends over 15 amino acids.

This chain connects TRBV7-9 to TRBJ1-2; D unresolved. The germline CDR1 and CDR2 sequences are SEHNR and FQNEAQ (reference sequence). CDR3 length equals 12 residues. The V gene lost 5 bases and the J gene lost 3 bases, with 7 bases spanning the gap. CDR3 sequence (DNA): TGTGCCAGCAGCGTCTCCGACTATGGCTACACCTTC. Translated, it gives CASSVSDYGYTF.

The rearrangement uses TRBV18 and TRBJ1-1; TRBD1 is a possible D gene (5 bases). Trimming stripped 5 bases from V and 3 bases from J, with 13 bases between. CDR3 length equals 14 residues. Germline V gene data show CDR1 as KGHSH and CDR2 as LQKENI. The CDR3 DNA sequence: TGTGCCAGCTCATCCGCAGCGGGGGACACTGAAGCTTTCTTT. Protein sequence: CASSSAAGDTEAFF.

The rearrangement links TRBV11-2 to TRBJ2-7, with D hard to call. V lost 0 bases to trimming and J lost 5 bases, with 11 bases between them. Germline values: CDR1 SGHAT, CDR2 FQNNGV. This CDR3 is built from 14 residues. The CDR3 spells CASSLDRQRDEQYF. DNA for the CDR3: TGTGCCAGCAGCTTAGACCGGCAACGGGACGAGCAGTACTTC. Drawing the rest from reference TRBV11-2 and TRBJ2-7, the complete variable domain is EAGVAQSPRYKIIEKRQSVAFWCNPISGHATLYWYQQILGQGPKLLIQFQNNGVVDDSQLPKDRFSAERLKGVDSTLKIQPAKLEDSAVYLCASSLDRQRDEQYFGPGTRLTVT.

This chain links TRBV5-1 with TRBJ2-2; the D gene is possibly TRBD1 (5 bases). Trimming shortened V by 7 bases and J by 4 bases, and 14 bases separated the two germline ends. The CDR3 totals 14 residues. Germline CDR1 reads SGHRS; CDR2 reads YFSETQ. CDR3 in DNA: TGCGCCAGCGCTCTAGGACATATCACCGGGGAGCTGTTTTTT. Encoded protein: CASALGHITGELFF.